This T cell receptor (beta chain) came from a study of tumor and adjacent non-tumor tissue in lung cancer. Study information: Around 4 million productive TCRbeta reads were obtained per sample on average.

RNA was extracted from bulk tissue without any cell sorting. Chemotherapy-naive patients with new lung cancer underwent thoracic surgery in China, August–late 2014. CDR3 length equals 16 residues. CDR1 is SGHAT, CDR2 FQNNGV, per germline. Findings and caveats of the study: Tumor repertoires had a smaller top 100 clone share than normal lung. Shorter survival was associated with higher TCR diversity in tumors.

TCRbeta libraries were built with three rounds of nested PCR, modified from ARM-PCR. MiXCR, applied by TCRdb to the multiplex PCR reads, yields one record per CDR3 protein. The top ten clones hold about 20% of a sample with under 150,000 distinct CDR3 sequences, about 71% of them seen once. Remarks on this clonotype: Antigen unknown. An end of the junction does not agree with germline; a read error may underlie this.

The sequenced material came from lung tumor tissue. The receptor comes from a man in his sixties with small cell lung cancer. This chain uses TRBV11-2 with TRBJ2-3; D possibly corresponds to TRBD2 (6 bases). CDR3 residues: CASSLDGTCRTDTQYF. CDR3 DNA sequence: TGTGCCAGCAGTTTAGATGGGACTTGCCGCACAGATACGCAGTATTTT.